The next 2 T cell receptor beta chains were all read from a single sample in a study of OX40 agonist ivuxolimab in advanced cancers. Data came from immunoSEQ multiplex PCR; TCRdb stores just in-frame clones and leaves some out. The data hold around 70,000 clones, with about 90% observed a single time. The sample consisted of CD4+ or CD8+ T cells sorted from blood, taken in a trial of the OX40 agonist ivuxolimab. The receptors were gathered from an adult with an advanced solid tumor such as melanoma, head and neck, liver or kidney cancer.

The CDR3 region has the DNA TGTGCCAGACCCGCAGACCGCCACGACAACATGGTACAAAATTCACCCCTCCACTTT. Its protein is CARPADRHDNMVQNSPLHF. The chain is built from TRBV19 and TRBJ1-6; no reliable D call. Germline values: CDR1 LNHDA, CDR2 SQIVND (reference sequence). The ends were cut back, 9 bases at V and 7 bases at J, with 31 bases in the middle. This CDR3 contains 19 residues.

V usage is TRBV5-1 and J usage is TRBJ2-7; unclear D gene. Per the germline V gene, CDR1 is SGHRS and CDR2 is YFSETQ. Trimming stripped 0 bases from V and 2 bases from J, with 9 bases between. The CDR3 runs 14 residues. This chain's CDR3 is CASSLGDGTYEQYF. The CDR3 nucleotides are TGCGCCAGCAGCTTGGGAGACGGTACCTACGAGCAGTACTTC.